The rows below give T cell receptor beta chains drawn from one sample of a study of beta chain features in type 1 diabetes. Measured with immunoSEQ multiplex PCR; TCRdb has only the in-frame clones, and not every one. The data show 600,000 to 650,000 clones, less than 20% seen once. Material for sequencing was naive CD4+ T cells from blood. The origin of the receptors is a man aged 18 to 35 in good health. The CDR3 runs from the conserved cysteine through the conserved F or W. A D gene is named only where the DNA matches it firmly. Clone size is shown for a subset of rows, as once, few, many or a class of expanded clone.

d_call j_call v_call clone_size cdr3_nt cdr3_aa
NA TRBJ1-1 TRBV7-2 NA TGTGCCAGCCGAGGGGTCACTGAAGCTTTCTTT CASRGVTEAFF
NA TRBJ2-5 TRBV19 NA TGTGCCACCGCTGGGGCCGCGGAGACCCAGTACTTC CATAGAAETQYF
NA TRBJ2-2 TRBV7-8 NA TGTGCCAGCAGCTTAGCTCCCAACACCGGGGAGCTGTTTTTT CASSLAPNTGELFF
NA TRBJ2-7 TRBV19 few TGTGCCAGTAGTGACCGGGGCTACGAGCAGTACTTC CASSDRGYEQYF
NA TRBJ1-3 TRBV4-2 NA TGTGCCAGCAGCACCGGACAGTCTGGAAACACCATATATTTT CASSTGQSGNTIYF
NA TRBJ1-4 TRBV5-4 few TGTGCCAGCGGCTTAGGCAGCCTTGCAACTAATGAAAAACTGTTTTTT CASGLGSLATNEKLFF
TRBD1 TRBJ2-3 TRBV18 NA TGTGCCAGCTCACCGGACAGGGGAATCACAGATACGCAGTATTTT CASSPDRGITDTQYF
NA TRBJ1-1 TRBV7-3 few TGTGCCAGCAGCTTAACCCAGGGGTTGAACACTGAAGCTTTCTTT CASSLTQGLNTEAFF
NA TRBJ2-1 TRBV28 few TGTGCCAGCAGTTTATGGGGCGATGAGCAGTTCTTC CASSLWGDEQFF
TRBD2 TRBJ2-3 TRBV5-1 NA TGCGCCAGCAGCGGGACTAGCGGAGGGAGCACAGATACGCAGTATTTT CASSGTSGGSTDTQYF
NA TRBJ2-5 TRBV29-1 NA TGCAGCGTTGTCCTCGCAGGTCAAGAGACCCAGTACTTC CSVVLAGQETQYF
TRBD1 TRBJ1-6 TRBV25-1 few TGTGCCACCAGAAGACCGACAGGGGAGAATTCACCCCTCCACTTT CATRRPTGENSPLHF
NA TRBJ2-5 TRBV7-2 NA TGTGCCAGCAGTCGGGCCCGGGTGGCCCAGTACTTC CASSRARVAQYF
TRBD2 TRBJ2-7 TRBV28 NA TGTGCCAGCAGGGCTAGCGGGAGGGCCTTATACGAGCAGTACTTC CASRASGRALYEQYF
NA TRBJ2-5 TRBV5-1 NA TGCGCCAGCAGCCCCACCCTCGGACCCCCTATAGACGAGACCCAGTACTTC CASSPTLGPPIDETQYF
TRBD2 TRBJ2-7 TRBV7-2 few TGTGCCAGCAGTGTACTAGCGGGAGTACACGAGCAGTACTTC CASSVLAGVHEQYF
TRBD1 TRBJ1-1 TRBV18 few TGTGCCAGCTCCCCCGGCAGGGGGGGACTGAACACTGAAGCTTTCTTT CASSPGRGGLNTEAFF
TRBD1 TRBJ2-2 TRBV18 few TGTGCCAGCTCACCACGGGGGACAGGGGTGAACACCGGGGAGCTGTTTTTT CASSPRGTGVNTGELFF
NA TRBJ1-6 TRBV2 few TGTGCCAGCAGTGGACAGCCATGGAATTCACCCCTCCACTTT CASSGQPWNSPLHF
NA TRBJ2-5 TRBV4-1 NA TGCGCCAGCAGCCATAACCGGGCCCTTACCCAGTACTTC CASSHNRALTQYF
NA TRBJ2-7 TRBV19 NA TGTGCCAGTGGGGACCTGCTCATCCACGAGCAGTACTTC CASGDLLIHEQYF
TRBD1 TRBJ1-5 TRBV5-6 NA TGTGCCAGCAGCTTGGGGACAGGAGTAAACAATCAGCCCCAGCATTTT CASSLGTGVNNQPQHF
NA TRBJ1-4 TRBV7-3 NA TGTGCCAGCAGCTCCTCAGGGTCTCAAAAACTGTTTTTT CASSSSGSQKLFF
TRBD2 TRBJ2-3 TRBV5-6 few TGTGCCAGCAGCTTGGTTGGGAGGGAGTTAGGAGATACGCAGTATTTT CASSLVGRELGDTQYF
TRBD2 TRBJ2-1 TRBV5-4 few TGTGCCAGCAGCACCGGGACTAGCGGGAGTAATGAGCAGTTCTTC CASSTGTSGSNEQFF
NA TRBJ2-4 TRBV7-9 few TGTGCCAGCAGCCAAATACCTCTCGGACAGACGATAGCCAAAAACATTCAGTACTTC CASSQIPLGQTIAKNIQYF
TRBD1 TRBJ1-5 TRBV6-1 few TGTGCCAGCACCCAAAAGGGGGCTAGCAATCAGCCCCAGCATTTT CASTQKGASNQPQHF
NA TRBJ1-5 TRBV28 few TGTGCCAGCAGTTCACCTGGAGTGGGTCAGCCCCAGCATTTT CASSSPGVGQPQHF
NA TRBJ2-7 TRBV28 NA TGTGCCAGCAGTTTGTCTGGGACTTACGAGCAGTACTTC CASSLSGTYEQYF
NA TRBJ2-5 TRBV18 once TGTGCCAGCTCACCGGAACAAGAGACCCAGTACTTC CASSPEQETQYF
NA TRBJ1-2 TRBV11-1 few TGTGCCAGCAGCTTAGGGACAAGCTATGGTTACACCTTC CASSLGTSYGYTF
NA TRBJ2-4 TRBV5-1 few TGCGCCAGCAGCTTGAGTAGCCTAGCCAAAAACATTCAGTACTTC CASSLSSLAKNIQYF
NA TRBJ2-1 TRBV18 few TGTGCCAGCTCACGGACGGGGAGCTCCTACAATGAGCAGTTCTTC CASSRTGSSYNEQFF
NA TRBJ2-7 TRBV2 few TGTGCCAGCTCAGACTATCTGGCGACCTACGAGCAGTACTTC CASSDYLATYEQYF
TRBD2 TRBJ2-3 TRBV28 NA TGTGCCAGCAGTCCAGACAGCGGGGGGGCCTCAAATACGCAGTATTTT CASSPDSGGASNTQYF
TRBD1 TRBJ1-1 TRBV10-3 few TGTGCCATCACCCCGACAGGGTCGAACACTGAAGCTTTCTTT CAITPTGSNTEAFF
NA TRBJ2-4 TRBV19 NA TGTGCCAGTAGTTGGGGGATTCTGGCCAAAAACATTCAGTACTTC CASSWGILAKNIQYF
NA TRBJ2-3 TRBV5-4 NA TGTGCCAGCAGCTTGGGGGGTCGCCCCACAGATACGCAGTATTTT CASSLGGRPTDTQYF
NA TRBJ1-5 TRBV30 few TGTGCCTGGAGTGTGCAGGGGTTTTCGCAGCCCCAGCATTTT CAWSVQGFSQPQHF
NA TRBJ2-1 TRBV7-6 NA TGTGCCAGCAGCTCCCACAAGGGTCCCCTCAATGAGCAGTTCTTC CASSSHKGPLNEQFF
NA TRBJ2-1 TRBV27 few TGTGCCACCGTCGGGGCGAACAACAATGAGCAGTTCTTC CATVGANNNEQFF
NA TRBJ1-1 TRBV28 NA TGTGCCAGCAGTCACCAGGGGAGGCACACTGAAGCTTTCTTT CASSHQGRHTEAFF
NA TRBJ1-1 TRBV13 few TGTGCCAGCAGCTTAGACCGCAGGTTATATGAAGCTTTCTTT CASSLDRRLYEAFF
NA TRBJ1-3 TRBV15 NA TGTGCCACCAGCGCCCGGGACACTTGGAACACCATATATTTT CATSARDTWNTIYF